This TCR beta chain was captured in a study of T-cell reconstitution after alpha-beta-depleted transplantation in children. Comment on this clonotype: Its specificity is unknown.

A TCRbeta library incorporating unique molecular identifiers was prepared. TCRdb passed the PCR reads through MiXCR, listing each CDR3 protein once. Among some 180,000 distinct CDR3 sequences, 6.6% were seen once, and the ten largest hold about 5.9%. Study results and caveats: Roughly two months post-transplant, alpha-beta T cells reportedly originated from several hundred graft clones that had expanded.

The sample here was PBMCs, taken before TCRalphabeta/CD19-depleted stem cell transplant. The clonotype comes from a boy aged 2 to 10 with acute lymphoblastic leukemia, due to receive a stem cell transplant.

As DNA, the CDR3 is TGCAGTGCCCACGTGGGGGTTCAGCCCCAGCATTTT. Residues: CSAHVGVQPQHF. The rearrangement uses TRBV20-1 and TRBJ1-5; weak D call: TRBD1 (5 bases). Germline V lookup: CDR1 DFQATT, CDR2 SNEGSKA (reference sequence). The CDR3 has 12 amino acids. V gave up 6 bases and J gave up 6 bases, with 12 bases separating them.